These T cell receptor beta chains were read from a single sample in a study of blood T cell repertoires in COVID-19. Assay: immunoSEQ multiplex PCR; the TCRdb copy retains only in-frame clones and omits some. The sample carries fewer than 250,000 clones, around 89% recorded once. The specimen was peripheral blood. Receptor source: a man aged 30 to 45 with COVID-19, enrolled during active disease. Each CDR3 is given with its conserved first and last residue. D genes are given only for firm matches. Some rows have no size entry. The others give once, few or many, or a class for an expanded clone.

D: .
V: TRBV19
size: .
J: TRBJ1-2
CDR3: CASSIKDSGYTF
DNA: TGTGCCAGTAGTATAAAGGACAGCGGCTACACCTTC

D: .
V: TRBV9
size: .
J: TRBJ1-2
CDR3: CASSRDKGTYGYTF
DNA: TGTGCCAGCAGCCGGGACAAGGGTACCTATGGCTACACCTTC

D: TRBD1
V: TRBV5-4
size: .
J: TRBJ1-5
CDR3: CASSRDRGSQPQHF
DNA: TGTGCCAGCAGCCGGGACAGGGGTTCGCAGCCCCAGCATTTT

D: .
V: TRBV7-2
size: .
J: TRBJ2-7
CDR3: CASSLREEQYF
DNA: TGTGCCAGCAGCTTGAGAGAAGAGCAGTACTTC

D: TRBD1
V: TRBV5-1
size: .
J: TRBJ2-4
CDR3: CASSLGGQGINIQYF
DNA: TGCGCCAGCAGCTTGGGAGGACAGGGGATCAACATTCAGTACTTC

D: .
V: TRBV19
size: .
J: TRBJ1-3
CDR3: CANLGRGGLNTIYF
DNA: TGTGCCAACCTCGGAAGGGGGGGTCTAAACACCATATATTTT

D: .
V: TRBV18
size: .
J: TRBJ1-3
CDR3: CASSPPKMRVLENTIYF
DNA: TGTGCCAGCTCACCACCGAAGATGAGGGTTCTCGAAAACACCATATATTTT

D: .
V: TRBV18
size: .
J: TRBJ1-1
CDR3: CASSSGGQGDTEAFF
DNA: TGTGCCAGCTCATCGGGAGGGCAAGGGGACACTGAAGCTTTCTTT

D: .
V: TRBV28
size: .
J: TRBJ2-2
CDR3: CASSTTMTGELFF
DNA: TGTGCCAGTAGCACGACTATGACCGGGGAGCTGTTTTTT

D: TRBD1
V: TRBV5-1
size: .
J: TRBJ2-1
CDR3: CASRLKGQGFDNEQFF
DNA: TGCGCCAGCAGACTAAAGGGACAGGGCTTTGACAATGAGCAGTTCTTC

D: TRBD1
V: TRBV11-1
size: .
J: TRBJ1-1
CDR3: CASSHGRQGRDTEAFF
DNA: TGTGCCAGCAGCCACGGTAGACAGGGTAGGGACACTGAAGCTTTCTTT

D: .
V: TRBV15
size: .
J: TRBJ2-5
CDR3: CATSRDPAGRETQYF
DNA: TGTGCCACCAGCAGAGATCCGGCAGGGAGGGAGACCCAGTACTTC

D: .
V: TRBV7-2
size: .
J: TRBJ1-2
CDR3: CASSRGLDGYTF
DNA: TGTGCCAGCAGCCGGGGACTGGATGGCTACACCTTC

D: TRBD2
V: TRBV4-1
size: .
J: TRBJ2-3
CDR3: CASSQEPGTNTLGTDTQYF
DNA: TGCGCCAGCAGCCAAGAGCCAGGGACTAACACCCTGGGCACAGATACGCAGTATTTT

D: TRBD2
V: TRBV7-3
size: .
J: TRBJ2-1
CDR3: CASSSGGTSPHEQFF
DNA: TGTGCCAGCAGCTCGGGGGGGACTAGCCCCCATGAGCAGTTCTTC

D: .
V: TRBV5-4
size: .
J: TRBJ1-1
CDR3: CASSSGNNPLGTEAFF
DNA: TGTGCCAGCAGCTCGGGAAATAACCCCCTGGGCACTGAAGCTTTCTTT

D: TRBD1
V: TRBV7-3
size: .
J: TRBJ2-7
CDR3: CASSYSPGQGSGGYEQYF
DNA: TGTGCCAGCAGCTACTCCCCGGGACAGGGGTCCGGGGGCTACGAGCAGTACTTC

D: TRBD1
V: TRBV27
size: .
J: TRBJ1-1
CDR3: CASGDRGHRTEAFF
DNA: TGTGCCAGCGGCGACAGGGGGCATCGAACTGAAGCTTTCTTT

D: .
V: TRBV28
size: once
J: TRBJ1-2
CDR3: CASSLGPRGYTF
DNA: TGTGCCAGCAGTTTAGGGCCGAGAGGCTACACCTTC

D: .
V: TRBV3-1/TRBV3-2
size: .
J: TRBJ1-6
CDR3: CASSSEGSYNSPLHF
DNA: TGTGCCAGCAGCTCGGAGGGGTCTTATAATTCACCCCTCCACTTT

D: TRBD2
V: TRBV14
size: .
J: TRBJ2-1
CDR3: CASSQGTSRYNEQFF
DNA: TGTGCCAGCAGCCAGGGGACTAGCCGGTACAATGAGCAGTTCTTC

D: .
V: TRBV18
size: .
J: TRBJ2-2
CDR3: CASSPQQGGPYFFNTGELFF
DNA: TGTGCCAGCTCACCACAGCAGGGGGGACCCTACTTTTTCAACACCGGGGAGCTGTTTTTT

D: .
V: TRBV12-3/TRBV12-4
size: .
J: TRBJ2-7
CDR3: CASSLGGFEQYF
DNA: TGTGCCAGCAGTTTAGGAGGGTTCGAGCAGTACTTC

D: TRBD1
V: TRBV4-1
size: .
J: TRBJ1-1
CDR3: CASSQEWQGAEAFF
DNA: TGCGCCAGCAGCCAAGAGTGGCAGGGGGCGGAAGCTTTCTTT

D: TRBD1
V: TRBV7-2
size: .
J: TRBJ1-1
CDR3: CASSFDRGRTEAFF
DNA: TGTGCCAGCAGCTTTGACAGGGGCAGGACTGAAGCTTTCTTT

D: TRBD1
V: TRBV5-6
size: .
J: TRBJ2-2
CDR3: CASSRGGQGRSGELFF
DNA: TGTGCCAGCAGCAGGGGGGGACAGGGACGCTCCGGGGAGCTGTTTTTT

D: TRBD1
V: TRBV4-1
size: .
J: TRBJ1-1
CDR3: CASSQVPFSGTGVAEAFF
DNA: TGCGCCAGCAGCCAAGTCCCTTTCTCCGGGACAGGGGTAGCTGAAGCTTTCTTT

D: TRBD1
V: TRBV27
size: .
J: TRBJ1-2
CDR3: CASSSLSTGGSGYTF
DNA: TGTGCCAGCAGTTCCCTATCAACAGGGGGCTCTGGCTACACCTTC

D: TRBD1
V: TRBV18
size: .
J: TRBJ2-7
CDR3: CASSLLGTGTYEQYF
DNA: TGTGCCAGCTCACTCCTCGGGACAGGTACCTACGAGCAGTACTTC

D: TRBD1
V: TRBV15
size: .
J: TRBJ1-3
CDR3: CATSGRQGVSGNTIYF
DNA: TGTGCCACCAGCGGTAGACAGGGGGTTTCTGGAAACACCATATATTTT

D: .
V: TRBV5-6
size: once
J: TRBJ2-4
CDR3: CASTSVLAKNIQYF
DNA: TGTGCCAGCACCTCAGTCCTAGCCAAAAACATTCAGTACTTC

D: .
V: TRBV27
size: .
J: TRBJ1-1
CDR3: CASSLSSRDTKAFF
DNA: TGTGCCAGCAGTTTATCGAGCCGGGATACGAAAGCTTTCTTT

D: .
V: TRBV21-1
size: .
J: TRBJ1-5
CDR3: CASSKVRSWDSPISNQPQHF
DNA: TGTGCCAGCAGCAAAGTGAGGTCGTGGGACAGCCCTATTAGCAATCAGCCCCAGCATTTT

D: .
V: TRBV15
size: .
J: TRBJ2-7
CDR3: CATSRAGGSEQYF
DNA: TGTGCCACCAGCAGAGCAGGAGGGTCCGAGCAGTACTTC

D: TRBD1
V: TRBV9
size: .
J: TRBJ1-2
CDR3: CASSVGIGTAQVQYGYTF
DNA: TGTGCCAGCAGCGTAGGCATCGGGACAGCCCAAGTTCAGTATGGCTACACCTTC

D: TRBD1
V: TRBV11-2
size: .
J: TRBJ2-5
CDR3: CASSWGQGAVETQYF
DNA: TGTGCCAGCAGCTGGGGACAGGGGGCTGTAGAGACCCAGTACTTC

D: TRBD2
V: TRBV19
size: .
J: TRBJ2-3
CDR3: CASSNLAGLSTDTQYF
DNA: TGTGCCAGTAGTAACTTAGCGGGGCTAAGCACAGATACGCAGTATTTT

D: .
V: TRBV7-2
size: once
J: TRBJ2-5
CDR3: CASSGFFETQYF
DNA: TGTGCCAGCAGCGGCTTTTTTGAGACCCAGTACTTC

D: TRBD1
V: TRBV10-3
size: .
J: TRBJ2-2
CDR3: CAISDQGVRTGELFF
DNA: TGTGCCATCAGTGACCAGGGGGTGAGGACCGGGGAGCTGTTTTTT

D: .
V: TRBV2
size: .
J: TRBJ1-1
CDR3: CASSEQETANTEAFF
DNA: TGTGCCAGCAGTGAACAGGAGACAGCGAACACTGAAGCTTTCTTT

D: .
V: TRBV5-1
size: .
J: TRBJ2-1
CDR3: CASSFPGVRWNQKLTDTYNEQFF
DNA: TGCGCCAGCAGCTTCCCAGGGGTGCGCTGGAATCAGAAACTGACAGATACCTACAATGAGCAGTTCTTC

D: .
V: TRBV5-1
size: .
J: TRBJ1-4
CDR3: CASSPGRTNEKLFF
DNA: TGCGCCAGCAGCCCAGGGCGGACTAATGAAAAACTGTTTTTT

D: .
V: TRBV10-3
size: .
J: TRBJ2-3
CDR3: CAAQQRITDTQYF
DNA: TGTGCCGCCCAACAGCGGATCACAGATACGCAGTATTTT

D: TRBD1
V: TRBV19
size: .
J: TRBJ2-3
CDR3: CASSIDFGTGIPDTQYF
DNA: TGTGCCAGTAGTATAGATTTTGGGACAGGGATCCCAGATACGCAGTATTTT

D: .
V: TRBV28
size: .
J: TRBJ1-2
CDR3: CASRRRNYGYTF
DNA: TGTGCCAGCAGGCGGCGAAACTATGGCTACACCTTC

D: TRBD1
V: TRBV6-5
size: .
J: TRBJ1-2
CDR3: CASSYYRTGANYGYTF
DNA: TGTGCCAGCAGTTACTATCGGACAGGGGCTAACTATGGCTACACCTTC

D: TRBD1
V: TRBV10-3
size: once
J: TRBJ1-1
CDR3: CAIRATGESTEAFF
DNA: TGTGCCATCAGGGCGACAGGGGAGAGCACTGAAGCTTTCTTT

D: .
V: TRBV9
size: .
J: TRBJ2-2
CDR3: CASSVGWGANTGELFF
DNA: TGTGCCAGCAGCGTGGGGTGGGGAGCGAACACCGGGGAGCTGTTTTTT

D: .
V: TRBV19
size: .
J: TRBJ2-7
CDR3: CASSISGSGKYF
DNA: TGTGCCAGTAGTATTTCGGGAAGTGGGAAGTACTTC

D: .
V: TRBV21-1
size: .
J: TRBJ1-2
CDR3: CASSKGPGGDGYTF
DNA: TGTGCCAGCAGCAAAGGGCCAGGGGGCGATGGCTACACCTTC

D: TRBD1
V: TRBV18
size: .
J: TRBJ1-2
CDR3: CASSPGRQGGDGYTF
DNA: TGTGCCAGCTCACCAGGTCGACAGGGAGGCGATGGCTACACCTTC

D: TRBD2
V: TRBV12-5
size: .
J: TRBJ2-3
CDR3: CASGLALAGALSTDTQYF
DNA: TGTGCTAGTGGTTTGGCCTTAGCGGGAGCGCTTAGCACAGATACGCAGTATTTT

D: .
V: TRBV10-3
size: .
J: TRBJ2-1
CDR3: CAISPIPREQFF
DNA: TGTGCCATCAGTCCGATCCCCCGGGAGCAGTTCTTC

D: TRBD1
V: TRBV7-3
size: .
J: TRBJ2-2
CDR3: CASSLMGQGANTGELFF
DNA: TGTGCCAGCAGCTTAATGGGGCAGGGGGCGAACACCGGGGAGCTGTTTTTT

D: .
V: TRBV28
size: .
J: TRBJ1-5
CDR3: CASSLSLGGQPQHF
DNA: TGTGCCAGCAGTTTAAGTTTGGGGGGTCAGCCCCAGCATTTT

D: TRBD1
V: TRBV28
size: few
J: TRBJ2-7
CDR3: CASSLAKGAYEQYF
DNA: TGTGCCAGCAGTTTAGCGAAGGGGGCGTACGAGCAGTACTTC

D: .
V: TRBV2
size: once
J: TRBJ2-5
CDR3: CASSSGKGRPLGETQYF
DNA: TGTGCCAGCAGTAGCGGTAAAGGGCGCCCCCTAGGGGAGACCCAGTACTTC

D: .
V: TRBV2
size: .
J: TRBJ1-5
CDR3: CASRTGYSNQPQHF
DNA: TGTGCCAGCCGTACAGGCTATAGCAATCAGCCCCAGCATTTT

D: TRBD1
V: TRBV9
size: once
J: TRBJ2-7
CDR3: CASSVSLQGGPYEQYF
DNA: TGTGCCAGCAGCGTATCCCTACAGGGGGGCCCCTACGAGCAGTACTTC